This TCR beta chain came from a study of blood T cell repertoires in COVID-19. About the study: PBMCs, B-cell-depleted T cells, or T cells provided the cDNA or gDNA that made up the material.

Enrolment of Seattle patients took place during active infection, and they were followed longitudinally. Some clones are missing from TCRdb's copy, which holds only in-frame ones; the method was immunoSEQ multiplex PCR. This sample has 79,000 or so clones, with 85% found just once. The CDR3 runs 13 residues. V lost 5 bases to trimming and J lost 7 bases, with 14 bases between them. The receptor's source is a man between 60 and 75 years old with COVID-19, enrolled during active disease. The chain is built from TRBV12-3 or TRBV12-4 and TRBJ1-2; a possible D gene is TRBD1 (6 bases). Sample: peripheral blood. CDR3: CASSLRGASGYTF. The CDR3 DNA sequence: TGTGCCAGCAGTCTCCGGGGGGCGAGTGGCTACACCTTC.